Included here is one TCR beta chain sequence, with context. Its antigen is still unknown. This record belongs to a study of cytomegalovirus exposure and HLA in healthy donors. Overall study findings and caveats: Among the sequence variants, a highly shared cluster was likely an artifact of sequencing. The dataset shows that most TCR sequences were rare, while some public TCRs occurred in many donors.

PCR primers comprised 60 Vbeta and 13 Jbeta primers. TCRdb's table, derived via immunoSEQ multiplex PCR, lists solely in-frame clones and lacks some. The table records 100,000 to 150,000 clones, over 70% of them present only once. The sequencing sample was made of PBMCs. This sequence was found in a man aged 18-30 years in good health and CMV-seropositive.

CDR3 in amino acids: CASDQGSYNEQFF. CDR3 in DNA: TGTGCCAGTGATCAGGGGTCCTACAATGAGCAGTTCTTC. The gene calls are TRBV28 and TRBJ2-1, with a possible D match to TRBD1 (6 bases). CDR3 length: 13 residues. Between the trimmed V and J ends, which lost 9 bases and 1 base, there was a span of 10 bases. From germline, CDR1 is MDHEN and CDR2 SYDVKM.